A single sample is the source of the 32 T cell receptor beta chains below, sequenced in a study of T cell responses to AZD1222 COVID-19 vaccine. Method: immunoSEQ multiplex PCR; TCRdb's copy keeps in-frame clones and lacks some. The data contain around 100,000 clones, around 84% of them singletons. The sequenced sample was peripheral blood, obtained on day 0 of AZD1222 vaccination. The source is an adult in good health.

The J gene is TRBJ1-3, the V gene TRBV7-9; maybe TRBD1 (5 bases). The CDR3 spans 16 residues. Between the trimmed V and J ends, which lost 0 bases and 3 bases, there was a span of 12 bases. From germline, CDR1 is SEHNR and CDR2 FQNEAQ (reference sequence). The CDR3 sequence: CASSLAPGGYGNTIYF. DNA for the CDR3: TGTGCCAGCAGCTTAGCCCCGGGGGGATATGGAAACACCATATATTTT.

The gene calls are TRBV7-2 and TRBJ1-1; no clear D gene. This CDR3 is built from 15 residues. V was pared by 3 bases and J by 4 bases, with 15 bases between. Looked up from germline, CDR1 is SGHTA and CDR2 is FQGNSA. DNA for the CDR3: TGTGCCAGCAGCTTGGAGGTGGGGAGACTCACTGAAGCTTTCTTT. Translated: CASSLEVGRLTEAFF.

The V gene is TRBV6-6, the J gene TRBJ1-2, with 10 positions matching TRBD1. The CDR3 runs to 13 residues. V trimming: 9 bases; J trimming: 2 bases; junction bases outside the gene matches: 3. Germline values: CDR1 MNHNY, CDR2 SVGAGI (reference sequence). The CDR3 DNA sequence: TGTGCCAGTGGGACAGGGGACAACTATGGCTACACCTTC. It codes for CASGTGDNYGYTF.

The V call is TRBV5-6, the J call TRBJ2-7; D uncertain. The CDR3 spans 11 residues. Germline CDR1 is SGHDT and CDR2 is YYEEEE. Trimming stripped 3 bases from V and 9 bases from J, with 10 bases between. The CDR3 DNA reads as TGTGCCAGCAGCTCCTACACCGGGCAGTACTTC. It codes for CASSSYTGQYF. The entire variable domain, with the rest obtained from reference TRBV5-6 and TRBJ2-7, is as follows: DAGVTQSPTHLIKTRGQQVTLRCSPKSGHDTVSWYQQALGQGPQFIFQYYEEEERQRGNFPDRFSGHQFPNYSSELNVNALLLGDSALYLCASSSYTGQYFGPGTRLTVT.

J is TRBJ1-1 and V is TRBV4-1; 8 positions match TRBD1. Germline V CDR1 and CDR2: MGHRA, YSYEKL. V gave up 6 bases and J gave up 1 base; unmatched junction bases: 1. CDR3 size: 13 residues. The CDR3: CASRDRGNTEAFF. The CDR3 region has the DNA TGCGCCAGCAGAGACAGGGGGAACACTGAAGCTTTCTTT.

The chain employs TRBV11-2 and TRBJ2-5; no firm D call. The CDR3 runs 13 residues. The germline V gene encodes CDR1 SGHAT and CDR2 FQNNGV. V was shortened by 1 base and J by 7 bases, with 10 bases between the two germline ends. CDR3 coding DNA: TGTGCCAGCAGCTTAGGGACGCGCTGGACCCAGTACTTC. This encodes CASSLGTRWTQYF.

The chain uses TRBV3-1 (or the pseudogene TRBV3-2) and TRBJ2-3, with TRBD2 matching over 8 bases. The junction had 11 bases not matched to a gene; V was cut back by 4 bases and J by 5 bases. The germline V gene encodes CDR1 LGHDT and CDR2 YNNKEL (reference sequence). The CDR3 runs to 16 residues. CDR3 bases: TGTGCCAGCAGCCGGTCGAGCGGGAGTGGGAAAGATACGCAGTATTTT. This translates into CASSRSSGSGKDTQYF.

The chain combines TRBV5-8 with TRBJ1-2; 7 nucleotides line up with TRBD1. Trimming removed 0 bases from V and 3 bases from J; junction bases left unmatched: 8. The germline V gene has CDR1 SGHTS and CDR2 YDEGEE. This CDR3 comprises 16 residues. CDR3 amino acids: CASSLARDTGDYGYTF. For the CDR3, the DNA is TGTGCCAGCAGCTTGGCGCGGGATACAGGGGACTATGGCTACACCTTC.

The genes are TRBV6-5 and TRBJ1-1, with unresolved D. Germline-derived CDR1 and CDR2 are MNHEY and SVGAGI. Trimming removed 7 bases at V and 0 bases at J, with 9 bases between. This CDR3 spans 13 amino acids. CDR3 coding DNA: TGTGCCAGCATGGCGGAAATGAACACTGAAGCTTTCTTT. It specifies CASMAEMNTEAFF.

On this clone itself: The junction does not match germline at one end; this may be a read error. The rearrangement uses TRBV7-7 and TRBJ2-2, with 11 bases aligning to TRBD1. Germline lookup yields CDR1 SSHAT and CDR2 FNYEAQ (reference sequence). The CDR3 contains 19 residues. The CDR3 region has the DNA TGTGCTAGCAGCAAACTCCCCACCGGGACAGGGGGGAACACCGGGGAGCTGTTTTTT. Amino acids: CASSKLPTGTGGNTGELFF.

The rearrangement joins TRBV7-2 to TRBJ1-5; D is possibly TRBD1 (6 bases). This CDR3 contains 13 residues. CDR1 is SGHTA and CDR2 is FQGNSA in the germline V gene. V was shortened by 5 bases and J by 7 bases, with 12 bases between the two germline ends. CDR3 protein: CASSLTGRQPQHF. The CDR3 region has the DNA TGTGCCAGCAGCCTTACAGGGCGGCAGCCCCAGCATTTT.

The chain joins TRBV5-1 to TRBJ1-4, with D unclear. CDR1 is SGHRS and CDR2 is YFSETQ in the germline V gene. Between the trimmed V and J ends, which lost 4 bases and 8 bases, there was a span of 18 bases. The CDR3 runs to 15 residues. The CDR3 sequence: CASSLSDGYGEKLFF. The CDR3 DNA reads TGCGCCAGCAGCCTTTCGGACGGTTACGGAGAAAAACTGTTTTTT.

This clone has only one observation. The chain combines TRBV12-3 or TRBV12-4 with TRBJ1-5; D is possibly TRBD1 (6 bases). V was clipped by 7 bases and J by 4 bases, with 11 bases between them. The CDR3 extends over 13 amino acids. The CDR3 DNA follows: TGTGCCAGCACAGGGGTAACGAATCAGCCCCAGCATTTT. Translated, it gives CASTGVTNQPQHF.

The chain has TRBV9 and TRBJ2-3, with 7 nucleotides matching TRBD2. CDR3 length: 15 residues. Germline V gives CDR1 SGDLS, CDR2 YYNGEE. The ends lost 1 base at V and 2 bases at J; junction bases unmatched: 4. The CDR3 nucleotides read TGTGCCAGCAGCGTATCTAGCGGCCTCACAGATACGCAGTATTTT. It is translated as CASSVSSGLTDTQYF. Full variable domain (remainder filled in from reference TRBV9 and TRBJ2-3): DSGVTQTPKHLITATGQRVTLRCSPRSGDLSVYWYQQSLDQGLQFLIQYYNGEERAKGNILERFSAQQFPDLHSELNLSSLELGDSALYFCASSVSSGLTDTQYFGPGTRLTVL.

As to this clone: This CDR3 is also generated by other DNA sequences in the sample. The chain combines TRBV18 with TRBJ1-4; the match to TRBD1 covers 9 bases. V lost 3 bases to trimming and J lost 6 bases; unmatched junction nucleotides: 2. Germline-derived CDR1 and CDR2 are KGHSH and LQKENI. The CDR3 has 14 amino acids. CDR3 protein: CASSPGTGHEKLFF. CDR3 DNA sequence: TGTGCCAGCTCACCCGGGACAGGGCATGAAAAACTGTTTTTT.

This clone is deemed medium-sized. The chain recombines TRBV9 with TRBJ1-3, with TRBD1 as a possible D gene (5 bases). Trimming shortened V by 5 bases and J by 0 bases, and 6 bases separated the two germline ends. The CDR3 runs to 13 residues. CDR1 and CDR2 (germline): SGDLS, YYNGEE. Here the CDR3 reads CASSQGSGNTIYF. The CDR3 coding sequence is TGTGCCAGCAGTCAGGGCTCTGGAAACACCATATATTTT. Filled out from reference TRBV9 and TRBJ1-3, the complete variable domain reads DSGVTQTPKHLITATGQRVTLRCSPRSGDLSVYWYQQSLDQGLQFLIQYYNGEERAKGNILERFSAQQFPDLHSELNLSSLELGDSALYFCASSQGSGNTIYFGEGSWLTVV.

This clone appeared a few times. The gene calls are TRBV28 and TRBJ1-2; D not certain. The V end was cut by 2 bases, the J end by 5 bases, with 9 bases between. The CDR3 extends over 13 amino acids. Per germline, CDR1 MDHEN and CDR2 SYDVKM. The CDR3 spells CASSLERMYGYTF. The CDR3 DNA reads TGTGCCAGCAGTTTAGAAAGAATGTATGGCTACACCTTC.

The J gene is TRBJ2-1, the V gene TRBV19; D could derive from TRBD1 or TRBD2 (7 bases each). CDR1 and CDR2 (germline): LNHDA, SQIVND (reference sequence). The CDR3 has 17 residues. The ends were cut back, 1 base at V and 1 base at J, with 14 bases in the middle. The CDR3 DNA sequence: TGTGCCAGTAGTATAGGGGGAGGGGGCAATTCCTACAATGAGCAGTTCTTC. Its translation: CASSIGGGGNSYNEQFF.

J is TRBJ2-1 and V is TRBV18; D is unresolved. The CDR3 runs to 18 residues. Germline V gene data show CDR1 as KGHSH and CDR2 as LQKENI. V was pared by 3 bases and J by 0 bases, with 18 bases between. The CDR3 nucleotides read TGTGCCAGCTCACCTTGGGCGACGGGTGAGAGCTCCTACAATGAGCAGTTCTTC. This encodes CASSPWATGESSYNEQFF.

V is TRBV9 and J is TRBJ2-1, with TRBD1 identical over 7 bases. This CDR3 contains 15 residues. J was trimmed by 13 bases and V by 3 bases; bases with no gene match: 16. Germline assignment: CDR1 SGDLS and CDR2 YYNGEE. The CDR3 loop is CASSGPEGATPSQFF. In DNA form, the CDR3 reads TGTGCCAGCAGCGGCCCCGAGGGGGCGACCCCATCTCAGTTCTTC.

The chain couples TRBV19 to TRBJ1-5, with TRBD1 identical over 9 bases. Germline lookup yields CDR1 LNHDA and CDR2 SQIVND (reference sequence). The CDR3 is made up of 15 amino acids. Trimming took 4 bases from V and 6 from J; bases not matched to a gene: 7. This CDR3 reads CASSTLDRGIQPQHF. The CDR3 DNA reads TGTGCCAGTAGTACCTTGGACAGGGGAATTCAGCCCCAGCATTTT.

The rearrangement uses TRBV5-4 and TRBJ2-1; possible D gene TRBD1, 6 bases. Between the trimmed V and J ends, which lost 0 bases and 9 bases, there was a span of 19 bases. Germline V gene sequence: CDR1 SGHNT, CDR2 YYREEE (reference sequence). The CDR3 length is 16 residues. The CDR3 DNA is TGTGCCAGCAGCTTGGGTAGGACAGCCATGGATGGTGAGCAGTTCTTC. Translating it yields CASSLGRTAMDGEQFF.

The V and J genes are TRBV7-8 and TRBJ2-1, with TRBD1 matching over 7 bases. Germline trimming cut 6 bases from V and 7 bases from J; bases unmatched to any gene: 6. Germline-derived CDR1 and CDR2 are SGHVS and FQNEAQ. The CDR3 covers 13 residues. The CDR3 nucleotides read TGTGCCAGCAGGTGGGCAGGGGGTAATGAGCAGTTCTTC. It specifies CASRWAGGNEQFF. Combining the CDR3 with reference TRBV7-8 and TRBJ2-1 gives the whole variable domain GAGVSQSPRYKVAKRGQDVALRCDPISGHVSLFWYQQALGQGPEFLTYFQNEAQLDKSGLPSDRFFAERPEGSVSTLKIQRTQQEDSAVYLCASRWAGGNEQFFGPGTRLTVL.

The chain has TRBV18 and TRBJ2-7, with D unclear. CDR3 size: 14 residues. Germline V lookup: CDR1 KGHSH, CDR2 LQKENI. With 0 bases removed from V and 0 bases from J, the gap between germline ends came to 6 bases. The CDR3 region has the DNA TGTGCCAGCTCACCACCACTGGACTCCTACGAGCAGTACTTC. Translating it yields CASSPPLDSYEQYF.

CDR3: CASLKGATNEKLFF. The CDR3 DNA sequence: TGTGCCAGTCTTAAGGGGGCAACTAATGAAAAACTGTTTTTT. V gene TRBV18 combines with J gene TRBJ1-4, with D perhaps matching TRBD1 (6 bases). Germline lookup yields CDR1 KGHSH and CDR2 LQKENI. CDR3 length: 14 amino acids. Trimming removed 9 bases at V and 0 bases at J, with 11 bases between.

In nucleotides, the CDR3 is TGCAGCGTCCACGAACCCCCAGGGGGCGCCGGCAATGAGCAGTTCTTC. It codes for CSVHEPPGGAGNEQFF. V usage is TRBV29-1 and J usage is TRBJ2-1; 8 bases are a match to TRBD1. CDR3 length equals 16 residues. The germline V gene has CDR1 SQVTM and CDR2 ANQGSEA. After removal of 6 bases from V and 6 bases from J, the junction contained 16 bases not matched to a gene.

This clone appeared once. The chain combines TRBV7-9 with TRBJ1-2; D is unclear. This CDR3 is built from 12 residues. CDR1 SEHNR and CDR2 FQNEAQ come from the germline V gene (reference sequence). V lost 2 bases to trimming and J lost 2 bases, with 3 bases between them. In DNA, the CDR3 is TGTGCCAGCAGCTTACGGAACTATGGCTACACCTTC. This translates into CASSLRNYGYTF.

The V gene is TRBV6-2 or TRBV6-3, the J gene TRBJ1-5; TRBD1 agrees at 8 bases. Trimming cost V 5 bases and J 6 bases; bases outside gene matches: 9. This CDR3 contains 15 residues. CDR1 is MNHEY, CDR2 SVGEGT, per germline. CDR3 nucleotide sequence: TGTGCCAGCAGTACCCGACAGGGGTCCAGTCAGCCCCAGCATTTT. Translating it yields CASSTRQGSSQPQHF.

The genes are TRBV9 and TRBJ2-3; the match to TRBD2 covers 7 bases. This CDR3 region has 16 residues. Germline-derived CDR1 and CDR2 are SGDLS and YYNGEE. Losses at the gene ends were 0 bases for V and 2 bases for J; bases not matched to a gene: 6. The DNA for the CDR3 is TGTGCCAGCAGCGTAGGGGCTAGCGGTTTCACAGATACGCAGTATTTT. Amino acid sequence: CASSVGASGFTDTQYF.

V and J are TRBV28 and TRBJ2-7, with 8 bases that match TRBD2. V lost 9 bases to trimming and J lost 6 bases; unmatched junction nucleotides: 10. Germline CDR1 reads MDHEN; CDR2 reads SYDVKM. This CDR3 has 13 residues. This CDR3 is CASRGTRGFEQYF. CDR3 nucleotides: TGTGCCAGTCGCGGGACTAGGGGCTTCGAGCAGTACTTC. Looking up the rest from reference TRBV28 and TRBJ2-7 gives the full variable domain: DVKVTQSSRYLVKRTGEKVFLECVQDMDHENMFWYRQDPGLGLRLIYFSYDVKMKEKGDIPEGYSVSREKKERFSLILESASTNQTSMYLCASRGTRGFEQYFGPGTRLTVT.

V gene TRBV21-1 combines with J gene TRBJ2-4; TRBD1 is taken as the D call from the table, unchecked against the DNA. TRBV21-1 is flagged as a pseudogene. This CDR3 is 14 amino acids long. For the CDR3, the DNA is TGTGCCAGCATACATAAAATAGCCAAAAACATTCAGTACTTC. Translation: CASIHKIAKNIQYF.

This clone showed up just a few times. The rearrangement uses TRBV9 and TRBJ1-2; a weak D match, TRBD1 (5 bases). The CDR3 loop spans 15 amino acids. Germline-derived CDR1 and CDR2 are SGDLS and YYNGEE. V was clipped by 4 bases and J by 3 bases, with 16 bases between them. CDR3 DNA sequence: TGTGCCAGCAGCCCGTCGGCCGGGGGTGACTATGGCTACACCTTC. Residues: CASSPSAGGDYGYTF. Variable domain in full (rest from reference TRBV9 and TRBJ1-2): DSGVTQTPKHLITATGQRVTLRCSPRSGDLSVYWYQQSLDQGLQFLIQYYNGEERAKGNILERFSAQQFPDLHSELNLSSLELGDSALYFCASSPSAGGDYGYTFGSGTRLTVV.